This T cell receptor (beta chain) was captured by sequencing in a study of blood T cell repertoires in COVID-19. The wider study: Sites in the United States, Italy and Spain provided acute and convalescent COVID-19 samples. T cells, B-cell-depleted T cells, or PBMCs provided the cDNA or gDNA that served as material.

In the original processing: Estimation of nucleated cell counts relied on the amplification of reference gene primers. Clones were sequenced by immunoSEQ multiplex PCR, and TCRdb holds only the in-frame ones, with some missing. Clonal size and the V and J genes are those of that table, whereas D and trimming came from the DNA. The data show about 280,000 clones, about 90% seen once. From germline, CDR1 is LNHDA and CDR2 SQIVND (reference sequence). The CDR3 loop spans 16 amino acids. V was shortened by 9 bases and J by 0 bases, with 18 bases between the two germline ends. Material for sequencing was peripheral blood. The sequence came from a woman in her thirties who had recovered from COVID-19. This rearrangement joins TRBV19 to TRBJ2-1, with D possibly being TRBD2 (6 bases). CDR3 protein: CARGIGSPSSYNEQFF. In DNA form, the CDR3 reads TGTGCCAGGGGGATCGGGAGCCCGAGCTCCTACAATGAGCAGTTCTTC.